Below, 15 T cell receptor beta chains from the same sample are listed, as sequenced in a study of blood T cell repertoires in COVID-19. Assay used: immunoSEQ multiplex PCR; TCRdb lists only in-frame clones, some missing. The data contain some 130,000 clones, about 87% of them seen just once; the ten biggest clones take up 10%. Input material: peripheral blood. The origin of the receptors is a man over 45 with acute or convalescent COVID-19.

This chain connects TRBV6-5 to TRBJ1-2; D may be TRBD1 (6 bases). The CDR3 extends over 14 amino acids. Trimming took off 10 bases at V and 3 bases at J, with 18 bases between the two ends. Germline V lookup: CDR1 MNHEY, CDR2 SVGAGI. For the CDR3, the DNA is TGTGCCACTAACTTGGGGGGGGCATACTATGGCTACACCTTC. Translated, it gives CATNLGGAYYGYTF.

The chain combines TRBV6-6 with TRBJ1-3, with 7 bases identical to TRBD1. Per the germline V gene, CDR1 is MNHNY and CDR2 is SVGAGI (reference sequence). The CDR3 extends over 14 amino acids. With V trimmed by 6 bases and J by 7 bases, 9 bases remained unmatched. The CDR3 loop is CASSVDRVDNTIYF. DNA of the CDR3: TGTGCCAGCAGCGTTGACAGGGTCGATAACACCATATATTTT.

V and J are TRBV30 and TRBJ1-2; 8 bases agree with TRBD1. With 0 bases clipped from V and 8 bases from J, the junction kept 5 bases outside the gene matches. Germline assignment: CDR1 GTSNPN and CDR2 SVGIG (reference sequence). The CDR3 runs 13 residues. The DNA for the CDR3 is TGTGCCTGGAGTGTACAGGGGGAGACGGGCTACACCTTC. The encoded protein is CAWSVQGETGYTF. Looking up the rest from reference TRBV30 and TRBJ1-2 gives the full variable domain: SQTIHQWPATLVQPVGSPLSLECTVEGTSNPNLYWYRQAAGRGLQLLFYSVGIGQISSEVPQNLSASRPQDRQFILSSKKLLLSDSGFYLCAWSVQGETGYTFGSGTRLTVV.

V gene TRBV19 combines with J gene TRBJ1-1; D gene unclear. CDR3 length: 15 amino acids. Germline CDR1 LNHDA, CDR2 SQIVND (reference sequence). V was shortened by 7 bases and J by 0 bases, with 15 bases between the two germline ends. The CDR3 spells CASTQRTELNTEAFF. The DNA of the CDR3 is TGTGCCAGTACCCAAAGAACAGAGCTGAACACTGAAGCTTTCTTT. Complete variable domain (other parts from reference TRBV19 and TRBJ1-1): DGGITQSPKYLFRKEGQNVTLSCEQNLNHDAMYWYRQDPGQGLRLIYYSQIVNDFQKGDIAEGYSVSREKKESFPLTVTSAQKNPTAFYLCASTQRTELNTEAFFGQGTRLTVV.

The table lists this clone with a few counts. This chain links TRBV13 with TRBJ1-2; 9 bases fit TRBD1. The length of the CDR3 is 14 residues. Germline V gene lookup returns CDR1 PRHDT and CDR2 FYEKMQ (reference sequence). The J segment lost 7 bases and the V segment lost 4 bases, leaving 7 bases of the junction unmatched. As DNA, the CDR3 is TGTGCCAGCAGCTCGGGACAGGGTTTTTTTGGCTACACCTTC. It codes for CASSSGQGFFGYTF.

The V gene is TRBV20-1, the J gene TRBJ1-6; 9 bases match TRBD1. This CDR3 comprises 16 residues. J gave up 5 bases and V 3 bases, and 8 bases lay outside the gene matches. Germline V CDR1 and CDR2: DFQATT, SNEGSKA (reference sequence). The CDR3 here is CSASKQGAWDNSPLHF. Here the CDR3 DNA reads TGCAGTGCTAGTAAACAGGGGGCCTGGGATAATTCACCCCTCCACTTT.

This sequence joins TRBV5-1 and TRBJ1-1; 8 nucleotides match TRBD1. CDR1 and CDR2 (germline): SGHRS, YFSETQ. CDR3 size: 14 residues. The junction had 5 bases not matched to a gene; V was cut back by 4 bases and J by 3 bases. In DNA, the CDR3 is TGCGCCAGCAGCGCCATACAGGGGGACACTGAAGCTTTCTTT. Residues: CASSAIQGDTEAFF.

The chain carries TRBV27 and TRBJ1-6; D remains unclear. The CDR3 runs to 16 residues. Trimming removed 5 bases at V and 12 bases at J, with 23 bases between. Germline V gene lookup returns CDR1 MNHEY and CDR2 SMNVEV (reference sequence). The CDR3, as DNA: TGTGCCAGCAGTAAGGGAGGGAGGGATTGGATTGGACCCCTCCACTTT. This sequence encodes CASSKGGRDWIGPLHF.

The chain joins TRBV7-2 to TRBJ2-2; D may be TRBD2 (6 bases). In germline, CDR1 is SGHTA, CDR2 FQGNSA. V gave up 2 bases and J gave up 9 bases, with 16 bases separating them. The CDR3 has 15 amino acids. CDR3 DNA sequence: TGTGCCAGCAGCTTACGTAGGGCGGGGTTGAGGGAGCTGTTTTTT. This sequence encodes CASSLRRAGLRELFF.

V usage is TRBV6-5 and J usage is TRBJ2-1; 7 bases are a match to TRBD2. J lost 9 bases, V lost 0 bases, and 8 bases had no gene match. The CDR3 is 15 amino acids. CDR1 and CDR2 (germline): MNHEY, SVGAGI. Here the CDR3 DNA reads TGTGCCAGCAGTTACTCGAGCGGGGCTTGGGGTGAGCAGTTCTTC. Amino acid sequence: CASSYSSGAWGEQFF.

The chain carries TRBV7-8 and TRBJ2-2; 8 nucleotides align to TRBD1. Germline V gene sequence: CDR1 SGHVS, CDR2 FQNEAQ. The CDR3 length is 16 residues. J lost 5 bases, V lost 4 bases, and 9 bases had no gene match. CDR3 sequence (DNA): TGTGCCAGCAGCTACCTTGGGACAGGATCAACCGGGGAGCTGTTTTTT. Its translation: CASSYLGTGSTGELFF.

Here the CDR3 reads CASSPGGQGGTEAFF. Here the CDR3 DNA reads TGTGCCAGCAGCCCGGGGGGACAGGGGGGCACTGAAGCTTTCTTT. V gene TRBV7-2 combines with J gene TRBJ1-1, with TRBD1 matching over 11 bases. This CDR3 contains 15 residues. Losses at the gene ends were 5 bases for V and 4 bases for J; bases not matched to a gene: 6. Germline V gene sequence: CDR1 SGHTA, CDR2 FQGNSA.

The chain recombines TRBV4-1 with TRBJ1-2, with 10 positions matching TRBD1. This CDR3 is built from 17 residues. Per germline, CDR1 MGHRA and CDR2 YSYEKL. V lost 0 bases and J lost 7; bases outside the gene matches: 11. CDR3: CASSQEVGQGRLGGYTF. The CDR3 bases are TGCGCCAGCAGCCAAGAGGTGGGACAGGGGCGGTTGGGTGGCTACACCTTC.

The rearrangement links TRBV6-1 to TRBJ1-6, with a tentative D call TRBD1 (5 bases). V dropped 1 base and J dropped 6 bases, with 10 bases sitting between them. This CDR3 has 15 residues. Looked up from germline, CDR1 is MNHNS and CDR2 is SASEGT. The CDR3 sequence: CASSEVPTANSPLHF. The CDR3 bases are TGTGCCAGCAGTGAAGTCCCGACAGCTAATTCACCCCTCCACTTT.

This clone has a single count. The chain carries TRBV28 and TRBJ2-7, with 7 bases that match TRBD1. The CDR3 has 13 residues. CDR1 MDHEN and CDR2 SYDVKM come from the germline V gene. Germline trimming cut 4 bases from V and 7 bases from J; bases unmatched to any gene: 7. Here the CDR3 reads CASSSPDRREQYF. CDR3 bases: TGTGCCAGCAGTTCCCCGGACAGGCGAGAGCAGTACTTC.